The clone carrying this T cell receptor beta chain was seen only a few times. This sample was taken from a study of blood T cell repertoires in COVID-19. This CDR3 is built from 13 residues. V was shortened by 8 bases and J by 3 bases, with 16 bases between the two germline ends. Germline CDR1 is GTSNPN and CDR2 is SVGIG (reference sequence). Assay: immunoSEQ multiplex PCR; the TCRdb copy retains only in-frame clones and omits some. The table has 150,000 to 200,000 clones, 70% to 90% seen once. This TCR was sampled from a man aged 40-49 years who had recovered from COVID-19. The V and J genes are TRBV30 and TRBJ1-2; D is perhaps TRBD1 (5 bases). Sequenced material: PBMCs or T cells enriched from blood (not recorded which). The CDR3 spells CAGAGGMDYGYTF. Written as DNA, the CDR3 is TGTGCCGGGGCCGGGGGAATGGACTATGGCTACACCTTC.